This T cell receptor (beta chain) was sequenced in a study of molecular identifiers for immune sequencing clone quantification. Points from the study as a whole: The study reportedly detected spiked Jurkat TCR RNA from one cell among about 1 million naive cells.

Per germline, CDR1 MDHEN and CDR2 SYDVKM. V lost 3 bases to trimming and J lost 4 bases, with 13 bases between them. The CDR3 extends over 14 amino acids. Preparation of the bulk TCR libraries relied on previously described methods and listed TCR primers. TCRdb re-called the PCR reads with MiXCR, one entry per CDR3 protein. The sample has about 640,000 distinct CDR3 sequences; roughly 21% are singletons. Investigators produced naive CD8 libraries from about 19,000 to 1,100,000 sorted cells, drawing on 10%, 30% or 50% RNA. This clonotype was recorded many times. Its antigen is undetermined. This sequence joins TRBV28 and TRBJ2-7, with D possibly being TRBD2 (6 bases). What was sequenced was naive CD8+ T cells from blood, with Jurkat cell RNA spiked in. Subset: FACS-sorted CD8+CD4-CCR7+CD45RA+ naive T cells. The source is a human donor in good health. Some libraries in this study had Jurkat cell RNA spiked in. The CDR3 nucleotides read TGTGCCAGCAGTTTCCGGGGGACTGCATACGAGCAGTACTTC. Its translation is CASSFRGTAYEQYF.